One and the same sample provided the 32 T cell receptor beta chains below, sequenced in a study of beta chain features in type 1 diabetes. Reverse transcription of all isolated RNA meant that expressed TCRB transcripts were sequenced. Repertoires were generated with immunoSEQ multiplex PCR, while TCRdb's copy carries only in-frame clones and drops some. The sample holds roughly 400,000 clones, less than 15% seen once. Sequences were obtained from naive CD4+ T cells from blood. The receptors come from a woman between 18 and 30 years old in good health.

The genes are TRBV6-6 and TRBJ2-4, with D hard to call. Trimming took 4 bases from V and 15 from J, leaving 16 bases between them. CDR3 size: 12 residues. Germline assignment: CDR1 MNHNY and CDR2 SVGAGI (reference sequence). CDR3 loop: CASSSNRERGYF. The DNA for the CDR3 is TGTGCCAGCAGTTCTAATAGAGAAAGAGGGTACTTC.

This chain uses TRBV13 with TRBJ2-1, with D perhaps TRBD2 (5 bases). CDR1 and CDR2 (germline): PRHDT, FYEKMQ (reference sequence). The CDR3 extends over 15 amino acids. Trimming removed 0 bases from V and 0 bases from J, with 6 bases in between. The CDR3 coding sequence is TGTGCCAGCAGCTTAGGCGGGATCTCCTACAATGAGCAGTTCTTC. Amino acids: CASSLGGISYNEQFF.

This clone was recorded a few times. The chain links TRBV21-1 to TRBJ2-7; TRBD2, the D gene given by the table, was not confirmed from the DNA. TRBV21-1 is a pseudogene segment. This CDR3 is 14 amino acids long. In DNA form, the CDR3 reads TGTGCCAGCAGCATTCCGGACGGACTCTACGAGCAGTACTTC. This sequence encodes CASSIPDGLYEQYF.

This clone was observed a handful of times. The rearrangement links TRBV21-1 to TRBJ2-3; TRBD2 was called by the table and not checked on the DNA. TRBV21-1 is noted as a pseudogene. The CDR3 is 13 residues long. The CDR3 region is CASSKEDWYTQYF. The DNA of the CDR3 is TGTGCCAGCAGCAAAGAAGACTGGTACACGCAGTATTTT.

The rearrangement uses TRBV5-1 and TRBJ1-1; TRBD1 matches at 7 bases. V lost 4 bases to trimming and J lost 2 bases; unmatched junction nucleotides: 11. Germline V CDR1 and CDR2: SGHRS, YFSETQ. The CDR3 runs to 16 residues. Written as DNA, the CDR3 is TGCGCCAGCAGCCCAGGGGGACGGGTTCTCAACACTGAAGCTTTCTTT. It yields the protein CASSPGGRVLNTEAFF.

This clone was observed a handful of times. Written as DNA, the CDR3 is TGTGCCAGCAGCCTTGGCCCTCCCGCTAGCACAGATACGCAGTATTTT. This codes for CASSLGPPASTDTQYF. The chain combines TRBV7-2 with TRBJ2-3; no firm D call. Trimming shortened V by 5 bases and J by 0 bases, and 15 bases separated the two germline ends. CDR3 length: 16 amino acids. Germline V gives CDR1 SGHTA, CDR2 FQGNSA.

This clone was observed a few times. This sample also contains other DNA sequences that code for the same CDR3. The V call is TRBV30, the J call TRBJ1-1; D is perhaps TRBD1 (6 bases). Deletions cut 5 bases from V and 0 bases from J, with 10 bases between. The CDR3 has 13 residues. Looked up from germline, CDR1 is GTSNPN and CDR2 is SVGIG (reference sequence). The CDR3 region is CAWDRRMNTEAFF. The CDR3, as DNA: TGTGCCTGGGACAGGAGAATGAACACTGAAGCTTTCTTT.

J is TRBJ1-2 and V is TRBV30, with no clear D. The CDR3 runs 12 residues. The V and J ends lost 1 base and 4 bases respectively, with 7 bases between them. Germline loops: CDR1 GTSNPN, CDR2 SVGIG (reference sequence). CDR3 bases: TGTGCCTGGAGTGCCCCAGTCTATGGCTACACCTTC. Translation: CAWSAPVYGYTF.

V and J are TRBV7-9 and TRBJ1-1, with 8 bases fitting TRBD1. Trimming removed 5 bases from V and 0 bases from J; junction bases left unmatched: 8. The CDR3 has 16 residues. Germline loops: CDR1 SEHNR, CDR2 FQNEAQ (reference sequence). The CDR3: CASSKYGQGVNTEAFF. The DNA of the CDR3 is TGTGCCAGCAGCAAATACGGACAGGGCGTGAACACTGAAGCTTTCTTT. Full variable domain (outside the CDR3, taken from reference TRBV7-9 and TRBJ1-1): DTGVSQNPRHKITKRGQNVTFRCDPISEHNRLYWYRQTLGQGPEFLTYFQNEAQLEKSRLLSDRFSAERPKGSFSTLEIQRTEQGDSAMYLCASSKYGQGVNTEAFFGQGTRLTVV.

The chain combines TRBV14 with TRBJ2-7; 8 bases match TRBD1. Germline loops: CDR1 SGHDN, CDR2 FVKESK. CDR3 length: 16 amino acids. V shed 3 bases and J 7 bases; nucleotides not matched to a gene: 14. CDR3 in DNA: TGTGCCAGCAGCCACGGGGGAACAGGGGGAATTAGGGAGCAGTACTTC. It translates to CASSHGGTGGIREQYF. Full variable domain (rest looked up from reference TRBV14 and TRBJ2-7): EAGVTQFPSHSVIEKGQTVTLRCDPISGHDNLYWYRRVMGKEIKFLLHFVKESKQDESGMPNNRFLAERTGGTYSTLKVQPAELEDSGVYFCASSHGGTGGIREQYFGPGTRLTVT.

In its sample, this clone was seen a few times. CDR3 amino acids: CASRWGSTGELFF. The CDR3 bases are TGTGCCAGCAGGTGGGGCAGCACCGGGGAGCTGTTTTTT. The rearrangement uses TRBV2 and TRBJ2-2; the D gene is possibly TRBD1 (5 bases). The V end lost 6 bases, the J end lost 4 bases, and 9 bases lay between the germline ends. CDR1 is SNHLY and CDR2 is FYNNEI in the germline V gene. The CDR3 contains 13 residues.

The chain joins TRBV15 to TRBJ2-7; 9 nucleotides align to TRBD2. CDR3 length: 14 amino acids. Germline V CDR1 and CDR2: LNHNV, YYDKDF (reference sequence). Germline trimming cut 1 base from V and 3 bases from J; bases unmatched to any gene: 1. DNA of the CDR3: TGTGCCACCAGCAGAGGACTAGCGGTCTACGAGCAGTACTTC. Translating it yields CATSRGLAVYEQYF.

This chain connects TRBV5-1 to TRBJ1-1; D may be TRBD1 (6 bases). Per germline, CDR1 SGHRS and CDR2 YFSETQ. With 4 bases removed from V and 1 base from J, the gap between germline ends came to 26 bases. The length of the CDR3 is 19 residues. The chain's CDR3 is CASSRGLWAGARGNTEAFF. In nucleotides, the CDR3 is TGCGCCAGCAGCCGGGGTCTCTGGGCGGGGGCCCGGGGGAACACTGAAGCTTTCTTT.

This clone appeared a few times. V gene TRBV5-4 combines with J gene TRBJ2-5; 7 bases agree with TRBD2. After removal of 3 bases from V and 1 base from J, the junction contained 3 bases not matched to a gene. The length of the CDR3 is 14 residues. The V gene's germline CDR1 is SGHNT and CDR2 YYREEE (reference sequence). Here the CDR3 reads CASSSGTIQETQYF. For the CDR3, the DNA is TGTGCCAGCAGCTCCGGGACTATCCAAGAGACCCAGTACTTC. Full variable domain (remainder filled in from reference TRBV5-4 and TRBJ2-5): ETGVTQSPTHLIKTRGQQVTLRCSSQSGHNTVSWYQQALGQGPQFIFQYYREEENGRGNFPPRFSGLQFPNYSSELNVNALELDDSALYLCASSSGTIQETQYFGPGTRLLVL.

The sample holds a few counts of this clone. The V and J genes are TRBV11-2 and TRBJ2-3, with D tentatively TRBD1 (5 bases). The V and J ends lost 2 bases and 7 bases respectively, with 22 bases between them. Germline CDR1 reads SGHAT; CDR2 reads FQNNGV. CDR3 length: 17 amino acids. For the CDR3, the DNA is TGTGCCAGCAGCTTATGGGGCCGAAAGACAGTCCACAATACGCAGTATTTT. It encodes CASSLWGRKTVHNTQYF.

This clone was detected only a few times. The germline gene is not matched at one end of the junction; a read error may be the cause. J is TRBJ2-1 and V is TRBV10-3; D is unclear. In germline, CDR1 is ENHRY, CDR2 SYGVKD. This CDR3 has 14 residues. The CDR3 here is CAISESIVWLDAIF. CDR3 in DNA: TGTGCCATCAGTGAGTCGATCGTATGGCTAGACGCAATCTTC.

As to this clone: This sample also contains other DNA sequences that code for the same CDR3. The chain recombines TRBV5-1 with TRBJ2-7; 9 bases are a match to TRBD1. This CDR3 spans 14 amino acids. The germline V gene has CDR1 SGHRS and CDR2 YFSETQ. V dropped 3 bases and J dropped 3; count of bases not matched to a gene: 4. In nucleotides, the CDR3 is TGCGCCAGCAGCTCAGGGACAGGGAGCTACGAGCAGTACTTC. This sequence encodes CASSSGTGSYEQYF. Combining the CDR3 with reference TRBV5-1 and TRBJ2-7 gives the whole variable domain KAGVTQTPRYLIKTRGQQVTLSCSPISGHRSVSWYQQTPGQGLQFLFEYFSETQRNKGNFPGRFSGRQFSNSRSEMNVSTLELGDSALYLCASSSGTGSYEQYFGPGTRLTVT.

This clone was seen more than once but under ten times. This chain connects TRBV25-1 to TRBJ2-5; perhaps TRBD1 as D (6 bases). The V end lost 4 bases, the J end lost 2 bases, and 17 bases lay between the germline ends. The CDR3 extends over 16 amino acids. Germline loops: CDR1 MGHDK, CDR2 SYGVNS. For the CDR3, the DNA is TGTGCCAGCAGTGGAATGGCCGGGACATCTCAAGAGACCCAGTACTTC. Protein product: CASSGMAGTSQETQYF.

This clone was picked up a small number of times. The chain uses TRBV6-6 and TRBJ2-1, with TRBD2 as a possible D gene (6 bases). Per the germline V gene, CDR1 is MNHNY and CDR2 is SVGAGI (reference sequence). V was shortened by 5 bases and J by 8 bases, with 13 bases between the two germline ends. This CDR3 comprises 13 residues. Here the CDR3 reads CASSPPPSDEQFF. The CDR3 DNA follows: TGTGCCAGCAGTCCACCCCCTAGCGATGAGCAGTTCTTC.

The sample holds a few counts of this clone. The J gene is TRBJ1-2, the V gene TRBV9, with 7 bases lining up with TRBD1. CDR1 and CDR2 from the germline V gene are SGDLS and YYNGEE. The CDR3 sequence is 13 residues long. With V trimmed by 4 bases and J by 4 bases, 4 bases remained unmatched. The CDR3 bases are TGTGCCAGCAGCCCCCGGGACAGCTATGGCTACACCTTC. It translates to CASSPRDSYGYTF.

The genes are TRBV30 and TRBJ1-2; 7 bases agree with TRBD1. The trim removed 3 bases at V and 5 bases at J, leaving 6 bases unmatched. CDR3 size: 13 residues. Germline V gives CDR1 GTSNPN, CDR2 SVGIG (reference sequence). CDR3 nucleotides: TGTGCCTGGAGAATGAAGGGGGCTTATGGCTACACCTTC. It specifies CAWRMKGAYGYTF. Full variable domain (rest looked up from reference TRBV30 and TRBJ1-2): SQTIHQWPATLVQPVGSPLSLECTVEGTSNPNLYWYRQAAGRGLQLLFYSVGIGQISSEVPQNLSASRPQDRQFILSSKKLLLSDSGFYLCAWRMKGAYGYTFGSGTRLTVV.

The CDR3 reads CASSLGFRGARNEQFF. CDR3 bases: TGTGCCAGCAGCTTAGGTTTTCGGGGGGCGCGCAATGAGCAGTTCTTC. The rearrangement joins TRBV7-9 to TRBJ2-1; D perhaps matches TRBD2 (7 bases). This CDR3 is built from 16 residues. V lost 1 base, J lost 6 bases, and 16 bases lay in between. Germline V gives CDR1 SEHNR, CDR2 FQNEAQ (reference sequence).

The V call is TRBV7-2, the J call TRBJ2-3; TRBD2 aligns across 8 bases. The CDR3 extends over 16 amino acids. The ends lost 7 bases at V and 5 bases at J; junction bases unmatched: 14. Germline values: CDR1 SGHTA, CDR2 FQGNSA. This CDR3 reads CASTRASGRGGDTQYF. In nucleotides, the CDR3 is TGTGCCAGCACCAGGGCTAGCGGTCGGGGGGGAGATACGCAGTATTTT. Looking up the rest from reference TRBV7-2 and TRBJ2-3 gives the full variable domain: GAGVSQSPSNKVTEKGKDVELRCDPISGHTALYWYRQSLGQGLEFLIYFQGNSAPDKSGLPSDRFSAERTGGSVSTLTIQRTQQEDSAVYLCASTRASGRGGDTQYFGPGTRLTVL.

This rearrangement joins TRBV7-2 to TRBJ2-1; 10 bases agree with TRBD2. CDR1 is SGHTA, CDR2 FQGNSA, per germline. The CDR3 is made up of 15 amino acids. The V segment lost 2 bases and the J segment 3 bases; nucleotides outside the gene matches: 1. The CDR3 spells CASSLTSGVYNEQFF. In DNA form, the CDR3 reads TGTGCCAGCAGCTTAACTAGCGGGGTCTACAATGAGCAGTTCTTC.

The CDR3 sequence: CASSANRLRQPQHF. The CDR3 DNA follows: TGTGCCAGCAGCGCAAACAGGTTGAGACAGCCCCAGCATTTT. V gene TRBV7-2 combines with J gene TRBJ1-5; D might be TRBD1 (5 bases). CDR1 is SGHTA and CDR2 is FQGNSA in the germline V gene. The V end was cut by 5 bases, the J end by 7 bases, with 15 bases between. The CDR3 runs to 14 residues.

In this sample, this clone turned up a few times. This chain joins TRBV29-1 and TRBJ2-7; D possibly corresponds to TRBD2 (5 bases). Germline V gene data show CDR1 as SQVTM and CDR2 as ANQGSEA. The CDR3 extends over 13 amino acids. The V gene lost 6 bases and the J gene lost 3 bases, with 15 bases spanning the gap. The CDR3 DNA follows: TGCAGCGTACCCGAGGGAGAGGGCTACGAGCAGTACTTC. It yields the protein CSVPEGEGYEQYF.

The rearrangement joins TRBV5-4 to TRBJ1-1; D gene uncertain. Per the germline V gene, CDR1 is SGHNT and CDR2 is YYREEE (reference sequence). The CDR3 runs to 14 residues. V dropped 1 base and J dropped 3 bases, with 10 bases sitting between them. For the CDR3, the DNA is TGTGCCAGCAGCTTGTCTTCCGCGTACACTGAAGCTTTCTTT. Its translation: CASSLSSAYTEAFF. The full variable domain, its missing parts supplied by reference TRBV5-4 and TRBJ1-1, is ETGVTQSPTHLIKTRGQQVTLRCSSQSGHNTVSWYQQALGQGPQFIFQYYREEENGRGNFPPRFSGLQFPNYSSELNVNALELDDSALYLCASSLSSAYTEAFFGQGTRLTVV.

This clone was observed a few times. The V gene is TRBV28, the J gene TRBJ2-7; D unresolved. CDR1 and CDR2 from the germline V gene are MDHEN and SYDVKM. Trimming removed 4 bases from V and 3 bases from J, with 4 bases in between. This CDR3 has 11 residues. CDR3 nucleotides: TGTGCCAGCAGTTCCTACTACGAGCAGTACTTC. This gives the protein CASSSYYEQYF.

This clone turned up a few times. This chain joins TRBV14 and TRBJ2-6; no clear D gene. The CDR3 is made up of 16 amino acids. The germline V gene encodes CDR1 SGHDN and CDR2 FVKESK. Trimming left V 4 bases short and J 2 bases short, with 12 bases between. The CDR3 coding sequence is TGTGCCAGCAGCCGCCGATGGGCCGCTGGGGCCAACGTCCTGACTTTC. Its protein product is CASSRRWAAGANVLTF.

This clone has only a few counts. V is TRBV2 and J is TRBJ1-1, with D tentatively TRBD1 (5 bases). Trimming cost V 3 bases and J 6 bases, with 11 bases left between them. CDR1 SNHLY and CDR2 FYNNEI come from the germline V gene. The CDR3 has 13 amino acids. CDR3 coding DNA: TGTGCCAGCAGTGATCAGGGAAGTTCTGAAGCTTTCTTT. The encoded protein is CASSDQGSSEAFF.

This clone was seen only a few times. The CDR3 nucleotides are TGTGCCAGCTCACCCCAAACAGGGGTAGAGACCCAGTACTTC. Protein product: CASSPQTGVETQYF. The V call is TRBV18, the J call TRBJ2-5, with 7 bases matching TRBD1. Germline-derived CDR1 and CDR2 are KGHSH and LQKENI. This CDR3 is built from 14 residues. V shed 3 bases, J shed 4 bases, and the junction held 5 bases outside the gene matches. The whole variable domain, remainder taken from reference TRBV18 and TRBJ2-5, is NAGVMQNPRHLVRRRGQEARLRCSPMKGHSHVYWYRQLPEEGLKFMVYLQKENIIDESGMPKERFSAEFPKEGPSILRIQQVVRGDSAAYFCASSPQTGVETQYFGPGTRLLVL.

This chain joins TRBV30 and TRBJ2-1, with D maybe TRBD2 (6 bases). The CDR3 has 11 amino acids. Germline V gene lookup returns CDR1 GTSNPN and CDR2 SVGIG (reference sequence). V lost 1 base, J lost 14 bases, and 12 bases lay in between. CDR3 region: CAWSAAGLKFF. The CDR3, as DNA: TGTGCCTGGAGTGCCGCGGGACTTAAGTTCTTC.